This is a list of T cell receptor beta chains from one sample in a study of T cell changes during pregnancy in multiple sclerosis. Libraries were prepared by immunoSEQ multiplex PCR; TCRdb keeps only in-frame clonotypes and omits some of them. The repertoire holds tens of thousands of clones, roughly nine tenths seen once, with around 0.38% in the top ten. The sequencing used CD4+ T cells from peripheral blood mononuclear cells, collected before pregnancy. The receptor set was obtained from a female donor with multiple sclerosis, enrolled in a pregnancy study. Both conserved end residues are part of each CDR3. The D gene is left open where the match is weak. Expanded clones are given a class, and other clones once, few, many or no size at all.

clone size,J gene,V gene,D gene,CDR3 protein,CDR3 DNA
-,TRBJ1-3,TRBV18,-,CASSGATGSAGNTIYF,TGTGCCAGCTCAGGAGCGACGGGTTCTGCTGGAAACACCATATATTTT
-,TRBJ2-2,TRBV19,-,CASSLRQLTGELFF,TGTGCCAGTAGTCTAAGACAGTTAACCGGGGAGCTGTTTTTT
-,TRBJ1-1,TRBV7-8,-,CATGIARNTEAFF,TGTGCAACGGGGATAGCCCGGAACACTGAAGCTTTCTTT
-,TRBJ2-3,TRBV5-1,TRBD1,CASSIGTATDTQYF,TGCGCCAGCAGCATTGGGACAGCAACAGATACGCAGTATTTT
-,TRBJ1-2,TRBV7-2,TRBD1,CASSPRDRSYGYTF,TGTGCCAGCAGCCCAAGGGACAGAAGCTATGGCTACACCTTC
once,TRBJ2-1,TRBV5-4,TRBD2,CASSLGSGRAYNEQFF,TGTGCCAGCAGCCTTGGAAGCGGGAGGGCCTACAATGAGCAGTTCTTC
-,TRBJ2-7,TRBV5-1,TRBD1,CASSTTGDYEQYF,TGCGCCAGCAGCACTACAGGGGATTACGAGCAGTACTTC
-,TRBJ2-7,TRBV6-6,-,CASSPTALPSEQYF,TGTGCCAGCAGTCCTACAGCTCTCCCAAGCGAGCAGTACTTC
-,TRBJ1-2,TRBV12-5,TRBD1,CASGLAGQGAYTF,TGTGCTAGTGGTTTGGCTGGACAGGGAGCGTATACCTTC
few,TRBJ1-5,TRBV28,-,CASKALNQPQHF,TGTGCCAGCAAAGCTCTCAATCAGCCCCAGCATTTT
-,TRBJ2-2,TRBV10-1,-,CASMGRETGELFF,TGCGCCAGCATGGGTAGGGAGACCGGGGAGCTGTTTTTT
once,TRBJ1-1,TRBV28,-,CASSSPSWNTEAFF,TGTGCCAGCAGTTCCCCCTCCTGGAACACTGAAGCTTTCTTT
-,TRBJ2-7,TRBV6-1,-,CASSARGYEQYF,TGTGCCAGCAGTGCTAGGGGGTACGAGCAGTACTTC
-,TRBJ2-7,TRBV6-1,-,CASDRAYEQYF,TGTGCCAGTGACAGAGCCTACGAGCAGTACTTC
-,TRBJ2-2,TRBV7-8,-,CASSLFREGDTGELFF,TGTGCCAGCAGCTTATTCAGGGAAGGGGACACCGGGGAGCTGTTTTTT
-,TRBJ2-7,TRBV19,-,CASRHRPLVDEQYF,TGTGCCAGTAGACACCGACCTCTAGTCGACGAGCAGTACTTC
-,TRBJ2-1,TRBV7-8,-,CASSPQTGSYNEQFF,TGTGCCAGCAGTCCCCAGACTGGCTCCTACAATGAGCAGTTCTTC
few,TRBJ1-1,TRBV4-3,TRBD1,CASSRIGTANTEAFF,TGCGCCAGCAGCCGGATCGGGACAGCCAACACTGAAGCTTTCTTT
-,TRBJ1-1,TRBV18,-,CASSPRLNTEAFF,TGTGCCAGCTCACCCCGCCTAAACACTGAAGCTTTCTTT
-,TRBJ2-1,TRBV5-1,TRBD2,CASSPGAGLETNEQFF,TGCGCCAGCAGCCCCGGTGCGGGACTAGAAACCAATGAGCAGTTCTTC
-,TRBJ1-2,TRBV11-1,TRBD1,CASSLWDRSRTF,TGTGCCAGCAGCTTATGGGACAGATCGAGGACCTTC
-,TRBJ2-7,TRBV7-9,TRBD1,CASSPRTGDHEQYF,TGTGCCAGCAGCCCCAGGACAGGGGACCACGAGCAGTACTTC
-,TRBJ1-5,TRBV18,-,CASSPDRILSNQPQHF,TGTGCCAGCTCACCAGACAGGATTTTAAGCAATCAGCCCCAGCATTTT
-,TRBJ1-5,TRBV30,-,CAWSTHLGQPQHF,TGTGCCTGGTCCACCCATCTTGGCCAGCCCCAGCATTTT
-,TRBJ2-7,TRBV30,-,CAWSFAGPLGYEQYF,TGTGCCTGGAGCTTCGCAGGTCCTCTGGGCTACGAGCAGTACTTC
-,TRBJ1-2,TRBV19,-,CASSAGGRGNYGYTF,TGTGCCAGTAGTGCCGGGGGGCGCGGAAACTATGGCTACACCTTC
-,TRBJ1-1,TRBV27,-,CASRGGRMNTEAFF,TGTGCCAGCAGGGGTGGCAGGATGAACACTGAAGCTTTCTTT
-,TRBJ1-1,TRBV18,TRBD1,CASSPLFAGQGAGEAFF,TGTGCCAGCTCACCTCTATTCGCGGGACAGGGGGCGGGTGAAGCTTTCTTT
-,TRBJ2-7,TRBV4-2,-,CASSQGRGRTLSYEQYF,TGTGCCAGCAGCCAAGGGCGGGGGCGGACCCTATCCTACGAGCAGTACTTC
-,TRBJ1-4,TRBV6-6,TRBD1,CASSYRTGGGSEKLFF,TGTGCCAGCAGTTACCGGACAGGGGGCGGGAGTGAAAAACTGTTTTTT
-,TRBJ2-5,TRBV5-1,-,CASSLGPAGMRETQYF,TGCGCCAGCAGCTTGGGCCCAGCGGGTATGAGGGAGACCCAGTACTTC
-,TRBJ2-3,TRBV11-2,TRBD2,CASSLGLAGGTDTQYF,TGTGCCAGCAGCCTCGGACTAGCGGGAGGCACAGATACGCAGTATTTT
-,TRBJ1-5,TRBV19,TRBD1,CASSIRQGSLVQHF,TGTGCCAGTAGTATTAGACAGGGGTCACTGGTCCAGCATTTT
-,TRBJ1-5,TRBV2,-,CASSDGGMGGNQPQHF,TGTGCCAGCAGTGACGGAGGGATGGGTGGCAATCAGCCCCAGCATTTT
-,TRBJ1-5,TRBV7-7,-,CASSLGLDQPQHF,TGTGCCAGCAGCTTAGGGCTCGATCAGCCCCAGCATTTT
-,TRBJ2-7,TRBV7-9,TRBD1,CASSQGTDRYEQYF,TGTGCCAGCAGCCAGGGGACAGACCGCTACGAGCAGTACTTC
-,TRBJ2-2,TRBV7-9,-,CASSRGNTGELFF,TGTGCCAGCAGCCGGGGAAACACCGGGGAGCTGTTTTTT
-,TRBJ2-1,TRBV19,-,CASSITGLSYNEQFF,TGTGCCAGTAGTATCACAGGGTTGTCCTACAATGAGCAGTTCTTC
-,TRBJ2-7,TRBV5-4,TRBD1,CASSWTGYEQYF,TGTGCCAGCAGCTGGACAGGGTACGAGCAGTACTTC
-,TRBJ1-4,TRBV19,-,CASMSGRANEKLFF,TGTGCCAGTATGTCTGGCAGGGCGAACGAAAAACTGTTTTTT
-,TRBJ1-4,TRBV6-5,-,CASSYRNREGEKLFF,TGTGCCAGCAGTTACCGAAACAGGGAAGGAGAAAAACTGTTTTTT
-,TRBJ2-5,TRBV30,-,CAWSVSEWRIQETQYF,TGTGCCTGGAGTGTATCGGAGTGGCGGATCCAAGAGACCCAGTACTTC
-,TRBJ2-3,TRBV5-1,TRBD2,CASSLYLAGATDTQYF,TGCGCCAGCAGCCTGTACCTAGCGGGAGCGACAGATACGCAGTATTTT
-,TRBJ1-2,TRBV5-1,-,CASSLTNSPNYGYTF,TGCGCCAGCAGCTTGACCAACAGTCCAAACTATGGCTACACCTTC
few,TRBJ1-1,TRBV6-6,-,CASRGNTEAFF,TGTGCCAGCAGGGGCAACACTGAAGCTTTCTTT
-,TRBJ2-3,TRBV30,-,CAWGDFTDTQYF,TGTGCCTGGGGGGACTTCACAGATACGCAGTATTTT
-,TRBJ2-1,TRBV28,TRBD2,CASSSSPGGRLNEQFF,TGTGCCAGCAGTTCCTCCCCGGGCGGGAGACTCAATGAGCAGTTCTTC
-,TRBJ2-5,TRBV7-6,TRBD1,CASSRGRQETQYF,TGTGCCAGCAGCAGGGGGCGGCAAGAGACCCAGTACTTC
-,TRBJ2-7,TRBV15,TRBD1,CATSRDRGQAYEQYF,TGTGCCACCAGCAGAGATAGGGGGCAGGCCTACGAGCAGTACTTC
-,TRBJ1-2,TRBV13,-,CASSEDSGGYGYTF,TGTGCCAGCAGCGAGGACAGCGGAGGCTATGGCTACACCTTC
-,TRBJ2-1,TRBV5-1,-,CASSLWGGGDEQFF,TGCGCCAGCAGCTTGTGGGGGGGCGGGGATGAGCAGTTCTTC
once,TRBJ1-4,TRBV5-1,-,CASSFSGVLMKNCFF,-
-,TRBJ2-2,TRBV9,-,CASGKQGGAAGELFF,TGTGCCAGCGGAAAACAGGGAGGGGCGGCCGGGGAGCTGTTTTTT
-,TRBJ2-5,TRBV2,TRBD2,CASSGTSGRPQETQYF,TGTGCCAGCAGTGGGACTAGCGGGAGGCCGCAAGAGACCCAGTACTTC